Sequencing of this T cell receptor beta chain was carried out in a study of blood T cell repertoires in COVID-19. Study-level information: Material from acute and convalescent COVID-19 was sourced from the United States, Italy and Spain. From T cells, B-cell-depleted T cells, or PBMCs came the material, which was cDNA or gDNA.

In the authors' methods: Nucleated cell number was recorded as an estimate derived from reference gene primer amplification. Method: immunoSEQ multiplex PCR; TCRdb's copy keeps in-frame clones and lacks some. V and J calls and clone size are copied from that table; D and trimming were computed from the DNA. Among some 81,000 clones listed, more than 90% were seen once. V shed 2 bases, J shed 7 bases, and the junction held 4 bases outside the gene matches. CDR1 and CDR2 from the germline V gene are SGHDN and FVKESK. The CDR3 has 15 amino acids. The sample was peripheral blood. This clonotype originated in a human donor with active COVID-19. The donor label of this sample is uncertain. The rearrangement links TRBV14 to TRBJ1-6, with 8 bases identical to TRBD1. CDR3 in DNA: TGTGCCAGCAGCCAATGGAGACAGGGGAATTCACCCCTCCACTTT. This sequence encodes CASSQWRQGNSPLHF.